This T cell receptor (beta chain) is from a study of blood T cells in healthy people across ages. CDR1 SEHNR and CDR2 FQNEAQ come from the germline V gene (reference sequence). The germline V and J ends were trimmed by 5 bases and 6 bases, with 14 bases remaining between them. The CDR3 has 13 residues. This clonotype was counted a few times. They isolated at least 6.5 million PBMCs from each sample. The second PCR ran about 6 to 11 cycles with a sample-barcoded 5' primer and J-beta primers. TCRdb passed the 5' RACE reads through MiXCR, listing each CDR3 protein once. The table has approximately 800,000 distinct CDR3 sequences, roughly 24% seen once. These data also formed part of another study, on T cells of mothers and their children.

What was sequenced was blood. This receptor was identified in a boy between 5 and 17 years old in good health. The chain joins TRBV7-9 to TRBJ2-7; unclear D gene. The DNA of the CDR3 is TGTGCCAGCAGCGAAGGCGGTTATACCGAGCAGTACTTC. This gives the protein CASSEGGYTEQYF.